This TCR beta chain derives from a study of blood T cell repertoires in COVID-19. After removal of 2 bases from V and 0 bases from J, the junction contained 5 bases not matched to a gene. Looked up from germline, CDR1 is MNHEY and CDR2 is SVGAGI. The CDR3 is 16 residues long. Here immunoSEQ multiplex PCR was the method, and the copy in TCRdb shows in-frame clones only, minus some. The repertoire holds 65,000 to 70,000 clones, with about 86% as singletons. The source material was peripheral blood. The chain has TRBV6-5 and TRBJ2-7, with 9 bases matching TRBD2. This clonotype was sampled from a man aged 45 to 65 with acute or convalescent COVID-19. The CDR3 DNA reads TGTGCCAGCAGTTACGATAGCGGGGGCCTCTCCTACGAGCAGTACTTC. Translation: CASSYDSGGLSYEQYF.